A single sample gave rise to the 10 T cell receptor beta chains below, sequenced in a study of cytomegalovirus exposure and HLA in healthy donors. Vbeta (60) and Jbeta (13) primers were used in the PCR. Data came from immunoSEQ multiplex PCR; TCRdb stores just in-frame clones and leaves some out. This table has about 190,000 clones, about four fifths appearing once. The sequenced sample consisted of PBMCs. These TCRs come from a man younger than 40 in good health and CMV-seropositive.

J is TRBJ2-4 and V is TRBV13; TRBD1 is a possible D gene (8 bases). This CDR3 contains 15 residues. The germline V gene encodes CDR1 PRHDT and CDR2 FYEKMQ (reference sequence). Trimming removed 4 bases from V and 9 bases from J, with 19 bases in between. DNA of the CDR3: TGTGCCAGCAGCTCCCGGACAGGGAGGGTGGGCATTCAGTACTTC. Translation gives CASSSRTGRVGIQYF.

The chain has TRBV19 and TRBJ2-6; 8 bases are shared with TRBD1. J gave up 1 base and V 1 base, and 3 bases lay outside the gene matches. CDR1 is LNHDA, CDR2 SQIVND, per germline (reference sequence). This CDR3 is 17 amino acids long. The chain's CDR3 is CASSIATGGSGANVLTF. DNA of the CDR3: TGTGCCAGTAGTATAGCCACAGGGGGATCTGGGGCCAACGTCCTGACTTTC.

V gene TRBV19 combines with J gene TRBJ2-7, with D tentatively TRBD2 (6 bases). This CDR3 comprises 15 residues. Germline V CDR1 and CDR2: LNHDA, SQIVND (reference sequence). V shed 5 bases and J shed 2 bases, with 16 bases lying between them. Here the CDR3 DNA reads TGTGCCAGTAGTCCCACCGGGGGAATCGCCTACGAGCAGTACTTC. This sequence encodes CASSPTGGIAYEQYF.

This chain uses TRBV5-6 with TRBJ2-1; possibly TRBD1 for D (6 bases). Per the germline V gene, CDR1 is SGHDT and CDR2 is YYEEEE. The CDR3 spans 16 residues. Trimming removed 1 base at V and 7 bases at J, with 18 bases between. CDR3 DNA sequence: TGTGCCAGCAGCTTGACCGGGACAATGAACTGGAATGAGCAGTTCTTC. Translation gives CASSLTGTMNWNEQFF.

J is TRBJ1-1 and V is TRBV27; D gene unclear. The V gene's germline CDR1 is MNHEY and CDR2 SMNVEV (reference sequence). V lost 5 bases, J lost 7 bases, and 11 bases lay in between. CDR3 length: 12 amino acids. CDR3 sequence reads: CASSLLPGEAFF. The CDR3 bases are TGTGCCAGCAGTCTGCTTCCCGGTGAAGCTTTCTTT.

The chain carries TRBV4-3 and TRBJ2-3; TRBD1 agrees at 7 bases. V lost 2 bases to trimming and J lost 0 bases; unmatched junction nucleotides: 8. From germline, CDR1 is LGHNA and CDR2 YSLEER. The CDR3 spans 17 residues. The CDR3: CASSQSGQTLSTDTQYF. Written as DNA, the CDR3 is TGCGCCAGCAGCCAATCGGGACAGACCCTTAGCACAGATACGCAGTATTTT.

Only a few counts were recorded for this clone. The V call is TRBV28, the J call TRBJ1-1; TRBD1 matches 7 bases. Germline CDR1 and CDR2: MDHEN and SYDVKM. This CDR3 has 14 residues. The V segment lost 7 bases and the J segment 4 bases; nucleotides outside the gene matches: 9. In nucleotides, the CDR3 is TGTGCCAGCAAATCGGACAGGCTACTCACTGAAGCTTTCTTT. Protein product: CASKSDRLLTEAFF.

This clone came up a few times. This chain links TRBV9 with TRBJ2-3; D unresolved. V shed 0 bases and J shed 6 bases, with 14 bases lying between them. CDR1 and CDR2 from the germline V gene are SGDLS and YYNGEE. CDR3 size: 15 residues. CDR3: CASSVVTGSMDTQYF. CDR3 DNA sequence: TGTGCCAGCAGCGTAGTAACCGGGTCGATGGATACGCAGTATTTT.

V and J are TRBV30 and TRBJ1-4; D remains unclear. Trimming pared 4 bases from V and 5 bases from J, leaving 11 bases between. CDR3 length: 13 residues. In germline, CDR1 is GTSNPN, CDR2 SVGIG (reference sequence). CDR3 protein: CAWTGLVNEKLFF. The CDR3 DNA sequence: TGTGCCTGGACGGGTTTGGTAAATGAAAAACTGTTTTTT. Complete variable domain (other parts from reference TRBV30 and TRBJ1-4): SQTIHQWPATLVQPVGSPLSLECTVEGTSNPNLYWYRQAAGRGLQLLFYSVGIGQISSEVPQNLSASRPQDRQFILSSKKLLLSDSGFYLCAWTGLVNEKLFFGSGTQLSVL.

This clone was seen once. The chain combines TRBV5-6 with TRBJ2-1, with D possibly TRBD2 on 5 matching bases. The germline CDR1 and CDR2 sequences are SGHDT and YYEEEE. The V end was cut by 4 bases, the J end by 6 bases, with 14 bases between. The CDR3 is made up of 14 amino acids. CDR3 residues: CASSPPPRGNEQFF. Here the CDR3 DNA reads TGTGCCAGCAGCCCACCGCCCCGGGGCAATGAGCAGTTCTTC.